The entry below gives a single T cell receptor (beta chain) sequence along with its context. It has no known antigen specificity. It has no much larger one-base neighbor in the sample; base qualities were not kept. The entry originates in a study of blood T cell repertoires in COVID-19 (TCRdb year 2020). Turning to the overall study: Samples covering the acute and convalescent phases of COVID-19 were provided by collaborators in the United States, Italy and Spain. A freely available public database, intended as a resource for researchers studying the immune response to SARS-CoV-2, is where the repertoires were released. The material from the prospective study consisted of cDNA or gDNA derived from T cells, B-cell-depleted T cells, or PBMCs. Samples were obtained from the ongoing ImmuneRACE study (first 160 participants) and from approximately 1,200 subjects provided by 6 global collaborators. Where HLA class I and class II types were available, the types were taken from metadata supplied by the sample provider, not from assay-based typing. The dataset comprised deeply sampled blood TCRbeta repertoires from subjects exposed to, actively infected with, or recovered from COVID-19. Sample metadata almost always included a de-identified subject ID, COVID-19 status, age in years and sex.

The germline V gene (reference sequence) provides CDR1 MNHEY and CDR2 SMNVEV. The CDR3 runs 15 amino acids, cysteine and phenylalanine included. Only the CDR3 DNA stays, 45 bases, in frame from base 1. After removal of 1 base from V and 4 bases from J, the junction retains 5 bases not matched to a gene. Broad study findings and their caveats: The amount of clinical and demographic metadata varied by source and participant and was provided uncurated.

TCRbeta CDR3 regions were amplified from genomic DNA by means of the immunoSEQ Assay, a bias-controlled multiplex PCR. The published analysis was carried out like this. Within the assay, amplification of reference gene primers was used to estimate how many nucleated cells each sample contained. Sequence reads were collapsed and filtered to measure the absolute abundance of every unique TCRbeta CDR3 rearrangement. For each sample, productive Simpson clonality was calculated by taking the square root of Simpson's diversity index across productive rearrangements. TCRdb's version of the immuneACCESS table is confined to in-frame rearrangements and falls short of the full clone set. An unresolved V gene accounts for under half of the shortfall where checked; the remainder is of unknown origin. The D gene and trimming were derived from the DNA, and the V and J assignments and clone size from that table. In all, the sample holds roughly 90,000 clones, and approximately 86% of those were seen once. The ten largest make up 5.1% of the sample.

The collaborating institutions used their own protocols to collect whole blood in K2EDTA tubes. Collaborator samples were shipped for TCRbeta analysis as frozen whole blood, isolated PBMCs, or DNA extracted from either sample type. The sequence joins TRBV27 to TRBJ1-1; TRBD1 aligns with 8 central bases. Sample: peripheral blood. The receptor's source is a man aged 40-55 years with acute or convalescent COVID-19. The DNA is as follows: TGTGCCAGCAGTTTATTTCCACAGGGGGGCACTGAAGCTTTCTTT. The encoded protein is CASSLFPQGGTEAFF.